This entry lists 32 T cell receptor beta chains sequenced from one sample in a study of blood T cell repertoires in COVID-19 (dated by TCRdb to 2018 to 2020). The library was obtained by the immunoSEQ multiplex PCR assay. TCRdb limited this immuneACCESS table to in-frame rearrangements with V and J called. A share of clones is missing; checked studies link under half to unresolved V genes, and the rest is unexplained. The sample includes 80,000 to 100,000 clones, with around four fifths observed a single time. Jointly, the top ten make up about 16% of the sample. Sample: peripheral blood. These receptors all stem from a human donor in a cohort sampled during active COVID-19.

This chain uses TRBV11-1 with TRBJ2-5, with 9 bases lining up with TRBD2. The CDR3 has 15 amino acids. Trimming removed 6 bases from V and 1 base from J; junction bases left unmatched: 6. Germline lookup yields CDR1 SGHAT and CDR2 FQDESV (reference sequence). The chain's CDR3 is CASRSGAGGQETQYF. As DNA, the CDR3 is TGTGCCAGCAGATCCGGAGCGGGGGGCCAAGAGACCCAGTACTTC.

The rearrangement uses TRBV27 and TRBJ2-5; D might be TRBD1 (5 bases). CDR1 and CDR2 (germline): MNHEY, SMNVEV (reference sequence). CDR3 size: 14 residues. V lost 1 base, J lost 11 bases, and 17 bases lay in between. Here the CDR3 reads CASSLYQGTPSQYF. The CDR3 DNA follows: TGTGCCAGCAGTTTATACCAGGGAACCCCTTCTCAGTACTTC.

This sequence joins TRBV28 and TRBJ2-5, with 7 bases aligning to TRBD1. Per the germline V gene, CDR1 is MDHEN and CDR2 is SYDVKM. This CDR3 is 15 amino acids long. Losses at the gene ends were 5 bases for V and 2 bases for J; bases not matched to a gene: 8. Written as DNA, the CDR3 is TGTGCCAGCAGTGCGAACCGGGACAGACAAGAGACCCAGTACTTC. Translating gives CASSANRDRQETQYF.

The chain recombines TRBV28 with TRBJ1-2; D gene unclear. Trimming removed 5 bases at V and 7 bases at J, with 14 bases between. Germline lookup yields CDR1 MDHEN and CDR2 SYDVKM. This CDR3 is built from 13 residues. The CDR3 sequence: CASSLDPSAGYTF. CDR3 nucleotides: TGTGCCAGCAGTCTCGATCCCAGCGCTGGCTACACCTTC.

The chain couples TRBV24-1 to TRBJ2-2, with a tentative D call TRBD2 (5 bases). Germline V lookup: CDR1 KGHDR, CDR2 SFDVKD. The CDR3 is made up of 14 amino acids. V shed 3 bases and J shed 5 bases, with 9 bases lying between them. The CDR3 is CATSDQLDTGELFF. DNA for the CDR3: TGTGCCACCAGTGATCAACTAGATACCGGGGAGCTGTTTTTT.

V and J are TRBV19 and TRBJ2-5; weak D call: TRBD2 (6 bases). This CDR3 is 16 amino acids long. Trimming left V 2 bases short and J 5 bases short, with 18 bases between. Germline V gene data show CDR1 as LNHDA and CDR2 as SQIVND (reference sequence). The CDR3 spells CASSIPSGGGSETQYF. The CDR3 DNA reads TGTGCCAGTAGTATACCCTCAGGTGGGGGGTCTGAGACCCAGTACTTC.

Remarks on this clone: This specimen includes other DNA sequences encoding the same CDR3. The rearrangement uses TRBV5-4 and TRBJ2-7, with 14 bases fitting TRBD2. The CDR3 spans 17 residues. V lost 0 bases to trimming and J lost 0 bases; unmatched junction nucleotides: 2. Germline V gene sequence: CDR1 SGHNT, CDR2 YYREEE (reference sequence). Here the CDR3 reads CASSLGLAGGSSYEQYF. The DNA for the CDR3 is TGTGCCAGCAGCTTGGGACTAGCGGGAGGGAGCTCCTACGAGCAGTACTTC.

The chain has TRBV6-5 and TRBJ1-6; tentatively, D is TRBD1 (5 bases). CDR1 and CDR2 from the germline V gene are MNHEY and SVGAGI. V gave up 3 bases and J gave up 6 bases, with 15 bases separating them. The CDR3 consists of 16 residues. DNA for the CDR3: TGTGCCAGCAGTTATGAAAGGCGGGGGAGTAATTCACCCCTCCACTTT. This gives the protein CASSYERRGSNSPLHF.

The chain combines TRBV9 with TRBJ2-7, with 7 bases lining up with TRBD1. The CDR3 spans 14 residues. The trim removed 2 bases at V and 5 bases at J, leaving 7 bases unmatched. Germline V gene lookup returns CDR1 SGDLS and CDR2 YYNGEE. The CDR3 sequence: CASSVGQLQNEQYF. The CDR3 DNA follows: TGTGCCAGCAGCGTGGGACAGCTACAGAACGAGCAGTACTTC.

The V and J genes are TRBV2 and TRBJ2-7, with 16 bases matching TRBD2. This CDR3 region has 16 residues. Germline V gene data show CDR1 as SNHLY and CDR2 as FYNNEI. V was clipped by 6 bases and J by 7 bases; unmatched bases: 9. CDR3 in DNA: TGTGCCAGCAGGGGACTAGCGGGGGGGCCGACGGGTGAGCAGTACTTC. Its protein is CASRGLAGGPTGEQYF.

This sequence joins TRBV5-8 and TRBJ2-5, with D maybe TRBD2 (5 bases). Deletions cut 4 bases from V and 4 bases from J, with 17 bases between. Germline V CDR1 and CDR2: SGHTS, YDEGEE. This CDR3 region has 15 residues. The CDR3: CASSPERSRVETQYF. The CDR3 DNA follows: TGTGCCAGCAGCCCCGAGCGGAGTCGAGTAGAGACCCAGTACTTC.

J is TRBJ2-2 and V is TRBV30, with D perhaps matching TRBD1 (5 bases). Germline V gene data show CDR1 as GTSNPN and CDR2 as SVGIG (reference sequence). The V and J ends lost 3 bases and 6 bases respectively, with 8 bases between them. This CDR3 comprises 12 residues. The CDR3 sequence: CAWRVGAGELFF. The DNA of the CDR3 is TGTGCCTGGAGGGTAGGGGCCGGGGAGCTGTTTTTT.

The chain links TRBV5-4 to TRBJ2-2, with 9 bases aligning to TRBD1. V shed 4 bases, J shed 6 bases, and the junction held 7 bases outside the gene matches. CDR3 length equals 15 residues. CDR1 and CDR2 from the germline V gene are SGHNT and YYREEE (reference sequence). The CDR3 sequence is CASSVAGTGSGELFF. CDR3 sequence (DNA): TGTGCCAGCAGCGTAGCCGGGACAGGGTCCGGGGAGCTGTTTTTT.

The V call is TRBV6-6, the J call TRBJ1-2; 7 bases match TRBD1. The CDR3 is 13 amino acids. Germline CDR1 MNHNY, CDR2 SVGAGI (reference sequence). CDR3 DNA sequence: TGTGCGATCCGTGAGGGACAGCTCTATGGCTACACCTTC. This gives the protein CAIREGQLYGYTF.

This rearrangement joins TRBV5-1 to TRBJ2-1, with TRBD2 matching 7 bases. The germline CDR1 and CDR2 sequences are SGHRS and YFSETQ. This CDR3 has 15 residues. V shed 0 bases and J 5 bases; nucleotides not matched to a gene: 5. For the CDR3, the DNA is TGCGCCAGCAGCTTGGCCCCTAGCGGCAACAATGAGCAGTTCTTC. It yields the protein CASSLAPSGNNEQFF.

The chain joins TRBV6-6 to TRBJ1-1, with D possibly TRBD1 on 6 matching bases. Germline V CDR1 and CDR2: MNHNY, SVGAGI (reference sequence). Deletions cut 0 bases from V and 8 bases from J, with 13 bases between. This CDR3 is 14 amino acids long. DNA for the CDR3: TGTGCCAGCAGTTACTCCAATCTAGGGGGAGAAGCTTTCTTT. It translates to CASSYSNLGGEAFF.

This clone was seen repeatedly, ten times or more. This rearrangement joins TRBV28 to TRBJ1-5, with D perhaps matching TRBD1 (5 bases). This CDR3 spans 15 amino acids. V dropped 7 bases and J dropped 2 bases, with 15 bases sitting between them. Germline loops: CDR1 MDHEN, CDR2 SYDVKM. The CDR3 loop reads CASNPGGGGNQPQHF. CDR3 DNA sequence: TGTGCCAGCAATCCCGGGGGTGGGGGCAATCAGCCCCAGCATTTT.

The genes are TRBV7-6 and TRBJ2-2, with D perhaps TRBD1 (5 bases). Germline lookup yields CDR1 SGHVS and CDR2 FNYEAQ. V gave up 5 bases and J gave up 7 bases, with 17 bases separating them. The CDR3 is 15 residues long. CDR3 amino acids: CASSPGRGRDGELFF. DNA of the CDR3: TGTGCCAGCAGCCCCGGAAGGGGAAGGGACGGGGAGCTGTTTTTT.

The chain uses TRBV11-1 and TRBJ1-2, with TRBD1 matching over 8 bases. The CDR3 spans 14 residues. Germline CDR1 SGHAT, CDR2 FQDESV (reference sequence). The ends lost 5 bases at V and 4 bases at J; junction bases unmatched: 6. The DNA for the CDR3 is TGTGCCAGCAGCGTTTCAGGGGGCTTCTATGGCTACACCTTC. This encodes CASSVSGGFYGYTF. The entire variable domain, with the rest obtained from reference TRBV11-1 and TRBJ1-2, is as follows: EAEVAQSPRYKITEKSQAVAFWCDPISGHATLYWYRQILGQGPELLVQFQDESVVDDSQLPKDRFSAERLKGVDSTLKIQPAELGDSAMYLCASSVSGGFYGYTFGSGTRLTVV.

The rearrangement joins TRBV5-1 to TRBJ2-2; a weak D match, TRBD2 (6 bases). The germline gives CDR1 SGHRS, CDR2 YFSETQ. This CDR3 contains 14 residues. The V end lost 2 bases, the J end lost 6 bases, and 11 bases lay between the germline ends. This CDR3 reads CASSLELASGELFF. The CDR3, as DNA: TGCGCCAGCAGCTTAGAGCTAGCGTCCGGGGAGCTGTTTTTT.

The chain links TRBV5-6 to TRBJ1-6; possibly TRBD1 for D (6 bases). CDR1 and CDR2 from the germline V gene are SGHDT and YYEEEE. The CDR3 consists of 14 residues. The V end lost 3 bases, the J end lost 9 bases, and 13 bases lay between the germline ends. The chain's CDR3 is CASSSRGIGSPLHF. CDR3 DNA: TGTGCCAGCAGCTCCAGGGGTATCGGTTCACCCCTCCACTTT. The full variable domain, completed using reference TRBV5-6 and TRBJ1-6, is DAGVTQSPTHLIKTRGQQVTLRCSPKSGHDTVSWYQQALGQGPQFIFQYYEEEERQRGNFPDRFSGHQFPNYSSELNVNALLLGDSALYLCASSSRGIGSPLHFGNGTRLTVT.

This chain joins TRBV19 and TRBJ1-5; unclear D gene. The CDR3 is made up of 13 amino acids. V lost 8 bases to trimming and J lost 0 bases, with 8 bases between them. Germline CDR1 is LNHDA and CDR2 is SQIVND (reference sequence). This CDR3 is CASEGYSNQPQHF. The CDR3 DNA follows: TGTGCCAGTGAGGGTTATAGCAATCAGCCCCAGCATTTT.

The chain recombines TRBV7-9 with TRBJ2-5, with D maybe TRBD1 (6 bases). CDR1 is SEHNR and CDR2 is FQNEAQ in the germline V gene (reference sequence). CDR3 size: 14 residues. The V end was cut by 5 bases, the J end by 5 bases, with 15 bases between. DNA of the CDR3: TGTGCCAGCAGCCTCAGGGGCGGTGGGGAGACCCAGTACTTC. Its translation: CASSLRGGGETQYF. Using reference TRBV7-9 and TRBJ2-5 for the parts outside the CDR3, the full variable domain is DTGVSQNPRHKITKRGQNVTFRCDPISEHNRLYWYRQTLGQGPEFLTYFQNEAQLEKSRLLSDRFSAERPKGSFSTLEIQRTEQGDSAMYLCASSLRGGGETQYFGPGTRLLVL.

This chain connects TRBV4-1 to TRBJ2-2; D perhaps matches TRBD2 (6 bases). V was trimmed by 4 bases and J by 6 bases, leaving 15 bases between them. The CDR3 totals 15 residues. Germline V CDR1 and CDR2: MGHRA, YSYEKL. The CDR3 here is CASSRRGGGSGELFF. The CDR3 nucleotides are TGCGCCAGCAGCCGCCGGGGAGGAGGATCCGGGGAGCTGTTTTTT.

This sequence joins TRBV2 and TRBJ2-5; 7 positions agree with TRBD1. V shed 4 bases and J 4 bases; nucleotides not matched to a gene: 3. The CDR3 contains 13 residues. Per germline, CDR1 SNHLY and CDR2 FYNNEI. CDR3 sequence (DNA): TGTGCCAGCAGTGGACAGGGCGGAGAGACCCAGTACTTC. Its translation: CASSGQGGETQYF.

Only one count was recorded for this clone. The J gene is TRBJ2-5, the V gene TRBV11-2; tentatively, D is TRBD2 (7 bases). This CDR3 spans 15 amino acids. V was shortened by 2 bases and J by 1 base, with 11 bases between the two germline ends. The germline CDR1 and CDR2 sequences are SGHAT and FQNNGV. The CDR3 is CASSLTGGPQETQYF. The CDR3 nucleotides are TGTGCCAGCAGCTTAACCGGGGGGCCCCAAGAGACCCAGTACTTC.

Details on this clone: The sample contains more than one DNA sequence encoding this CDR3. The chain uses TRBV3-1 (or the pseudogene TRBV3-2) and TRBJ1-5; the D gene is possibly TRBD1 (6 bases). The V and J ends lost 0 bases and 7 bases respectively, with 13 bases between them. Germline V lookup: CDR1 LGHDT, CDR2 YNNKEL (reference sequence). CDR3 size: 15 residues. The CDR3 DNA is TGTGCCAGCAGCCAAGATACCAGGGACAACCAGCCCCAGCATTTT. Translated: CASSQDTRDNQPQHF.

This chain connects TRBV28 to TRBJ2-7; weak D call: TRBD1 (7 bases). Germline V CDR1 and CDR2: MDHEN, SYDVKM. The V and J ends lost 5 bases and 4 bases respectively, with 15 bases between them. The CDR3 spans 14 residues. The DNA for the CDR3 is TGTGCCAGCAGTGACAGGGACTCCTTTTACGAGCAGTACTTC. It codes for CASSDRDSFYEQYF.

The chain carries TRBV6-4 and TRBJ2-3; 7 nucleotides agree with TRBD2. Germline loops: CDR1 MRHNA, CDR2 SNTAGT. This CDR3 comprises 15 residues. Trimming took 2 bases from V and 2 from J; bases not matched to a gene: 4. CDR3 nucleotide sequence: TGTGCCAGCAGTGACGGGGGAGGGGACACAGATACGCAGTATTTT. It translates to CASSDGGGDTDTQYF.

The CDR3 region has the DNA TGTGCCAGCAGAACTACAGGGGTCGGAAACACCATATATTTT. This encodes CASRTTGVGNTIYF. The rearrangement links TRBV6-5 to TRBJ1-3, with 7 bases that match TRBD1. The V gene end was trimmed by 6 bases and the J gene end by 4 bases; junction bases not matched to a gene: 6. This CDR3 is 14 amino acids long. Germline assignment: CDR1 MNHEY and CDR2 SVGAGI.

The DNA for the CDR3 is TGTGCCAGTAGTCGGAGCGGGGGGGCAACTAGCACAGATACGCAGTATTTT. This encodes CASSRSGGATSTDTQYF. The chain combines TRBV19 with TRBJ2-3; 10 nucleotides align to TRBD2. Trimming removed 5 bases from V and 0 bases from J; junction bases left unmatched: 8. Germline CDR1 and CDR2: LNHDA and SQIVND (reference sequence). The CDR3 sequence is 17 residues long. The complete variable domain, with remaining parts taken from reference TRBV19 and TRBJ2-3, reads DGGITQSPKYLFRKEGQNVTLSCEQNLNHDAMYWYRQDPGQGLRLIYYSQIVNDFQKGDIAEGYSVSREKKESFPLTVTSAQKNPTAFYLCASSRSGGATSTDTQYFGPGTRLTVL.

The CDR3 DNA is TGTGCCAGCAGGCGTGAGACAGGCCCTCTCTACAATGAGCAGTTCTTC. It yields the protein CASRRETGPLYNEQFF. The V gene is TRBV7-9, the J gene TRBJ2-1, with D perhaps matching TRBD1 (6 bases). The CDR3 contains 16 residues. CDR1 is SEHNR, CDR2 FQNEAQ, per germline (reference sequence). The germline V and J ends were trimmed by 6 bases and 3 bases, with 18 bases remaining between them.